This T cell receptor beta chain derives from a study of blood T cell repertoires in COVID-19 (dated by TCRdb to the early 2020s). In the study overall: Samples covering the acute and convalescent phases of COVID-19 were provided by collaborators in the United States, Italy and Spain. A freely available public database, intended as a resource for researchers studying the immune response to SARS-CoV-2, is where the repertoires were released. HLA class I and class II types, where available, came from metadata supplied by the sample provider rather than from assay-based typing. Samples were obtained from the ongoing ImmuneRACE study (first 160 participants) and from about 1,300 subjects provided by 6 global collaborators. The prospective study material was composed of cDNA or gDNA derived from T cells, B-cell-depleted T cells, or PBMCs. Subjects who had been exposed to COVID-19, were actively infected with it, or had recovered from it provided the deeply sampled blood TCRbeta repertoires that made up the dataset. A de-identified subject ID, COVID-19 status, age in years and sex were almost always included in the sample metadata.

The CDR3 contains 14 residues, cysteine and phenylalanine counted. The CDR3 DNA has 42 bases and is translated from base 1. The germline V gene supplies CDR1 SQVTM and CDR2 ANQGSEA. Between the V and J ends, shortened by 4 bases and 1 base respectively, the junction contains 10 bases. One collaborating source in Seattle enrolled patients during active infection and followed them longitudinally through the course of disease. Whole blood was collected in K2EDTA tubes by collaborating institutions according to the institutions' own protocols. For TCRbeta analysis, collaborator samples were shipped as frozen whole blood, as isolated PBMCs, or as DNA extracted from either sample type. As for this clone: Its antigen specificity is not known. Nothing much larger sits one base from this clone, and base qualities are not available.

Points the paper makes about the study in general: How much clinical and demographic metadata was included differed by source and by participant, and the metadata was provided uncurated.

TCRbeta CDR3 regions were amplified from genomic DNA by means of the immunoSEQ Assay, a bias-controlled multiplex PCR. From the authors' description of their analysis: Within the assay, amplification of reference gene primers was used to estimate how many nucleated cells each sample contained. To quantify the absolute abundance of each unique TCRbeta CDR3 rearrangement, sequence reads were collapsed and filtered. Productive Simpson clonality was computed per sample as the square root of Simpson's diversity index over productive rearrangements. The table comes from immuneACCESS by way of TCRdb, which keeps in-frame sequences with V and J called. Part of the clones is missing from these tables; in studies checked, under half for an unresolved V gene and the rest for unknown reasons. The DNA gave D and trimming, while V, J and clone size come from that table. Present in this sample are around 260,000 clones, approximately 85% of which were seen just once. 0.87% of the sample rests with the top ten.

The TCR was taken from a human donor with COVID-19, enrolled during active disease. The donor label of this sample is uncertain. The sample consisted of peripheral blood. The chain is assembled from TRBV29-1 and TRBJ1-4; matching of 6 bases hints at TRBD1 as the D gene. Here the CDR3 is given as CSVAFRGTNEKLFF. The DNA sequence follows: TGCAGCGTTGCTTTCAGGGGAACTAATGAAAAACTGTTTTTT.